This TCR beta chain was sequenced in a study of control samples from healthy donors and cancer patients. Sequenced by immunoSEQ multiplex PCR; TCRdb stores in-frame clones only, minus some. The sample carries about 270,000 clones, over 75% recorded once. This clone was detected only once. Germline CDR1 reads MGHRA; CDR2 reads YSYEKL. V gave up 8 bases and J gave up 5 bases; unmatched junction bases: 8. The CDR3 runs to 13 residues. The sample taken for sequencing was PBMCs. This clonotype was obtained from a woman aged 55-70 years with lung cancer. The chain couples TRBV4-1 to TRBJ2-5, with 7 bases that match TRBD2. The CDR3 sequence: CASASGTLETQYF. In DNA form, the CDR3 reads TGCGCCAGCGCCAGCGGGACTTTGGAGACCCAGTACTTC.